This is a list of T cell receptor beta chains from one sample in a study of beta chain features in type 1 diabetes. Measured with immunoSEQ multiplex PCR; TCRdb has only the in-frame clones, and not every one. The data contain around 400,000 clones, about 16% of them singletons. Sequencing was done on a sample of naive CD4+ T cells from blood. These receptors were collected from a woman under 30 in good health. Both conserved end residues are part of each CDR3. Fields, in order: CDR3 DNA, CDR3 protein, J gene, D gene, V gene, clone size. The D gene is left open where the match is weak. The size of a clone is reported for some rows only, either as once, few or many, or as a class for expanded clones.

TGTGCCAGCAGTGGCCATCCCTACGAGCAGTACTTC CASSGHPYEQYF TRBJ2-7 NA TRBV28 NA
TGTGCCAGCAGCAAGGGACAGCCTCCTGGGGCCAACGTCCTGACTTTC CASSKGQPPGANVLTF TRBJ2-6 TRBD1 TRBV7-8 NA
TGTGCCTGGAGTCCTGGCCATAATCAGCCCCAGCATTTT CAWSPGHNQPQHF TRBJ1-5 NA TRBV30 NA
TGTGCCAGCAGCCCAGTCAGATTCACTGAAGCTTTCTTT CASSPVRFTEAFF TRBJ1-1 NA TRBV7-3 few
TGTGCCAGCAGCCAAGGACAGGGGCCTTACAATGAGCAGTTCTTC CASSQGQGPYNEQFF TRBJ2-1 TRBD1 TRBV4-2 NA
TGCGCCAGCAGCCCTTCGTGGGACAGATACGACGAGCAGTACTTC CASSPSWDRYDEQYF TRBJ2-7 TRBD1 TRBV5-1 NA
TGTGCCAGCAGTAAGGGGACAGGGAAGGATGGCTACACCTTC CASSKGTGKDGYTF TRBJ1-2 TRBD1 TRBV6-5 NA
TGTGCCAGCAGCTTAAGGGGTCCCCCTATTTCCAATGAGCAGTTCTTC CASSLRGPPISNEQFF TRBJ2-1 NA TRBV7-2 NA
TGTGCCAGCAGCTTAGCGTCGGTCAGCACAGATACGCAGTATTTT CASSLASVSTDTQYF TRBJ2-3 NA TRBV7-9 NA
TGTGCCACCAGCAGAGATCTACAGGTCACAGATACGCAGTATTTT CATSRDLQVTDTQYF TRBJ2-3 NA TRBV15 few
TGTGCCAGCAGTGAACTGACAGGCCCCTACAATGAGCAGTTCTTC CASSELTGPYNEQFF TRBJ2-1 NA TRBV25-1 NA
TGTGCCAGCAGTTTCCTGGGGGGGCCGGGAGACATTCAGTACTTC CASSFLGGPGDIQYF TRBJ2-4 NA TRBV28 few
TGTGCCTGGAGTCCGTTTTCAACAGGGGAGCAGTTCTTC CAWSPFSTGEQFF TRBJ2-1 NA TRBV30 few
TGTGCCAGTAGTAGTCTAGCGGGAGGATTTGAGACCCAGTACTTC CASSSLAGGFETQYF TRBJ2-5 TRBD2 TRBV19 NA
TGTGCCATAAGAGGGGCTAGCGGGAGGCAAGATACGCAGTATTTT CAIRGASGRQDTQYF TRBJ2-3 TRBD2 TRBV10-3 NA
TGTGCCACCAGCAGAACAACGGACAGCTACAATGAGCAGTTCTTC CATSRTTDSYNEQFF TRBJ2-1 NA TRBV15 NA
TGTGCCAGCAGAGTAGGACAGGGTTTCGATGAGCAGTTCTTC CASRVGQGFDEQFF TRBJ2-1 TRBD1 TRBV5-4 NA
TGCAGCGTTACGACTAGCGGGAGCTACGAGCAGTACTTC CSVTTSGSYEQYF TRBJ2-7 TRBD2 TRBV29-1 few
TGTGCCAGCATATCGAAGGGGATGAACACTGAAGCTTTCTTT CASISKGMNTEAFF TRBJ1-1 NA TRBV5-4 few
TGTGCCTGGAGGCCGATTCGTTTGGGACAGGGCACTGAAGCTTTCTTT CAWRPIRLGQGTEAFF TRBJ1-1 TRBD1 TRBV30 few
TGTGCCAGCAGCCCAGCGGGAGGAGCAGATACGCAGTATTTT CASSPAGGADTQYF TRBJ2-3 TRBD2 TRBV7-9 few
TGTGCCAGCAGCCGCGTCAACCTTGCCGACACTGAAGCTTTCTTT CASSRVNLADTEAFF TRBJ1-1 NA TRBV14 NA
TGTGCCAGCAGTTTATTTGGGCGGGAGACCAGAGATACGCAGTATTTT CASSLFGRETRDTQYF TRBJ2-3 TRBD2 TRBV27 few
TGTGCTAGTGCCCCCCGGGGAGGGCAAGAGACCCAGTACTTC CASAPRGGQETQYF TRBJ2-5 TRBD2 TRBV12-5 NA
TGCGCCAGCAGCTCGGGACTAGCCGGCACAGATACGCAGTATTTT CASSSGLAGTDTQYF TRBJ2-3 TRBD2 TRBV5-1 few
TGCGCCAGCAGCTTGGGGACATTGAACACTGAAGCTTTCTTT CASSLGTLNTEAFF TRBJ1-1 NA TRBV5-1 NA
TGTGCCAGCAGCTTACCTGGTGCGGGGTCCCTCAACGAGCAGTACTTC CASSLPGAGSLNEQYF TRBJ2-7 NA TRBV7-2 few
TGTGCCAGCAGCTTCGTAAGGCCGGTCCGGGACAGGGACTCCTACGAGCAGTACTTC CASSFVRPVRDRDSYEQYF TRBJ2-7 TRBD1 TRBV7-3 few
TGTGCCAGCGGTGGTGGGCTCTCTGGAAACACCATATATTTT CASGGGLSGNTIYF TRBJ1-3 NA TRBV6-6 few
TGCGCCAGCAGCTTGGCGGAAGCTAGCGGGCGCGAGCAGTTCTTC CASSLAEASGREQFF TRBJ2-1 TRBD2 TRBV5-1 few
TGTGCCAGCAGCTCTTCTATAGCGGGAGCCAAAAACATTCAGTACTTC CASSSSIAGAKNIQYF TRBJ2-4 TRBD2 TRBV5-4 few
TGTGCCAGCTCACCACCTGGGACTAGTCAGTACAATGAGCAGTTCTTC CASSPPGTSQYNEQFF TRBJ2-1 TRBD2 TRBV18 NA
TGTGCCAGCAGGCCCCCTAGCGTTACCTACAATGAGCAGTTCTTC CASRPPSVTYNEQFF TRBJ2-1 NA TRBV7-9 NA
TGTGCCTGGAACAAAGGGGTAGGACCCTACAATGAGCAGTTCTTC CAWNKGVGPYNEQFF TRBJ2-1 NA TRBV30 NA
TGTGCCAGCAGTTTATGGGAAACAGGGTTCTCCTACGAGCAGTACTTC CASSLWETGFSYEQYF TRBJ2-7 NA TRBV28 NA
TGTGCCAGCAGTTTACAGAACGAGCAGTACTTC CASSLQNEQYF TRBJ2-7 NA TRBV28 few
TGTGCCAGCAGCTTAGTCAGGGACTCTGAAGCTTTCTTT CASSLVRDSEAFF TRBJ1-1 NA TRBV7-9 few
TGTGCCAGCAGGCCACCGACAGGAGAGGAGCAGTACTTC CASRPPTGEEQYF TRBJ2-7 NA TRBV28 NA
TGTGCCAGCAGCTTAGCCAGGACAGATACGCAGTATTTT CASSLARTDTQYF TRBJ2-3 NA TRBV7-9 NA
TGTGCCAGCAGCCAGCGGGAGCCCGAGACCCAGTACTTC CASSQREPETQYF TRBJ2-5 TRBD2 TRBV7-8 NA
TGTGCCAGCAGTGACCCCGGGGTGGTTGAAAAACTGTTTTTT CASSDPGVVEKLFF TRBJ1-4 NA TRBV25-1 few
TGTGCCAGTAGTATTGCGGGAGGAGAAACAGATACGCAGTATTTT CASSIAGGETDTQYF TRBJ2-3 TRBD2 TRBV19 NA